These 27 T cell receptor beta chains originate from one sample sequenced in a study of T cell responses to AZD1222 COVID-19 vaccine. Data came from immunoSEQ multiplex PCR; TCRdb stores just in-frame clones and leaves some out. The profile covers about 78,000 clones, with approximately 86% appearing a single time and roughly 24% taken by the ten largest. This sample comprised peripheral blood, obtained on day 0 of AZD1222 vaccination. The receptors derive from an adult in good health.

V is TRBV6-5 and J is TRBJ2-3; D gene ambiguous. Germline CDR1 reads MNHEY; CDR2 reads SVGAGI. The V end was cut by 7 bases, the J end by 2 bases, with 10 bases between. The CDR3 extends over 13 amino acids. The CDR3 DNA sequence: TGTGCCAGCACGGCGGCTTACACAGATACGCAGTATTTT. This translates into CASTAAYTDTQYF.

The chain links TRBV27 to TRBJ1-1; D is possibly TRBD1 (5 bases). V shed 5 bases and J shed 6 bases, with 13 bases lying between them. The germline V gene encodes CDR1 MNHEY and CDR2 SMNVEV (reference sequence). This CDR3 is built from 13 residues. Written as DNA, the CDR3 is TGTGCCAGCAGTCGGAGGGGTAGATCTGAAGCTTTCTTT. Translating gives CASSRRGRSEAFF.

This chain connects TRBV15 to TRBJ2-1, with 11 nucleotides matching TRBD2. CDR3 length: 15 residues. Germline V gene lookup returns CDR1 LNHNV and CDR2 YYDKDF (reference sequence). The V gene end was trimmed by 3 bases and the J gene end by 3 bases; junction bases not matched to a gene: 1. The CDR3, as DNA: TGTGCCACCAGCAGTGGGACTAGCGGCTACAATGAGCAGTTCTTC. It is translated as CATSSGTSGYNEQFF.

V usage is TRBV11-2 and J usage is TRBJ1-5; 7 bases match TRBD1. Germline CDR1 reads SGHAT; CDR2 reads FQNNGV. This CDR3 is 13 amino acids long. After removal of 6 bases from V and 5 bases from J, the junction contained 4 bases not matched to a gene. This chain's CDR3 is CASRSTGYQPQHF. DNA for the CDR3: TGTGCCAGCAGGTCGACAGGGTATCAGCCCCAGCATTTT.

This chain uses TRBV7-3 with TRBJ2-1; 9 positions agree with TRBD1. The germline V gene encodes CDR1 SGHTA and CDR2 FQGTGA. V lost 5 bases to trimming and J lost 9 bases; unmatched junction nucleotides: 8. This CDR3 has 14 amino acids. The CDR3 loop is CASSTTGTGTEQFF. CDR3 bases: TGTGCCAGCAGCACCACCGGGACAGGGACTGAGCAGTTCTTC.

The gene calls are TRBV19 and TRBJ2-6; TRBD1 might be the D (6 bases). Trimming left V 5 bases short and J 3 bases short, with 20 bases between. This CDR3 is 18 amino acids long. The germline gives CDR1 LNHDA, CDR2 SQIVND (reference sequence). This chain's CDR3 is CASSARQDSSLGANVLTF. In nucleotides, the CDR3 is TGTGCCAGTAGTGCCCGACAGGACAGTTCCCTTGGGGCCAACGTCCTGACTTTC.

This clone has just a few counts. As DNA, the CDR3 is TGTGCCAGCAGTGAAACTAGGGACAGGGACACTGAAGCTTTCTTT. It specifies CASSETRDRDTEAFF. This rearrangement joins TRBV2 to TRBJ1-1; 9 bases align to TRBD1. Germline V lookup: CDR1 SNHLY, CDR2 FYNNEI. This CDR3 is 15 amino acids long. V trimming: 2 bases; J trimming: 3 bases; junction bases outside the gene matches: 4.

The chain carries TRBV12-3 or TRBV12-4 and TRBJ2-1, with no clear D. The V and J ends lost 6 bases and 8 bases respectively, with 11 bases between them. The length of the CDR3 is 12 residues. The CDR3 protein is CASRRNLDEQFF. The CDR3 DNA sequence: TGTGCCAGCAGAAGGAATCTTGATGAGCAGTTCTTC.

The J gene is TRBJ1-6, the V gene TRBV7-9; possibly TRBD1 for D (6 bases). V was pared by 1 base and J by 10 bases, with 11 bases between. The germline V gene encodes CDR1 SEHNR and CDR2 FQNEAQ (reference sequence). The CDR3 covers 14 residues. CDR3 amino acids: CASSLEQGSSPLHF. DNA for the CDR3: TGTGCCAGCAGCTTAGAACAGGGCAGCTCACCCCTCCACTTT.

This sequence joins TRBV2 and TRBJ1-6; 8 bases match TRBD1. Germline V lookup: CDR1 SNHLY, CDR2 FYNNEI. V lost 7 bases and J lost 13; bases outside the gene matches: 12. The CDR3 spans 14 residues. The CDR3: CASIDVQGASPLHF. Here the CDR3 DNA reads TGTGCCAGCATTGACGTTCAGGGGGCTAGTCCCCTCCACTTT.

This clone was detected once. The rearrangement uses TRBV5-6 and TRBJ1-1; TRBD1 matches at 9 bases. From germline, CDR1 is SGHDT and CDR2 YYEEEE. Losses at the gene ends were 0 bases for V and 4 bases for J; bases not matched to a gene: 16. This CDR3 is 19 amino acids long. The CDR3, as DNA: TGTGCCAGCAGCTTGGAGGCTTCCATGGGGGGACAGGGATCCACTGAAGCTTTCTTT. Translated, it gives CASSLEASMGGQGSTEAFF.

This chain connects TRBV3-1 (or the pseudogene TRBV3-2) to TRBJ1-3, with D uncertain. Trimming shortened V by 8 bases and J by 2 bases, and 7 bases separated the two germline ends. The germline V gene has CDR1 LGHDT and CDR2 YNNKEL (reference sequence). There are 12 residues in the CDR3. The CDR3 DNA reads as TGTGCCAGCTGTGGGCCTGGAAACACCATATATTTT. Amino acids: CASCGPGNTIYF.

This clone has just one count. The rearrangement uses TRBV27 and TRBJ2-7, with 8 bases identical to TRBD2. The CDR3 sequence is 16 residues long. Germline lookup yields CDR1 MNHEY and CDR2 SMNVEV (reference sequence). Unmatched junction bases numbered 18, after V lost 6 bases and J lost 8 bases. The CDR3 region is CASSRRVAGKVGKQYF. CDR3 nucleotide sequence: TGTGCCAGCAGCCGCCGAGTAGCGGGAAAAGTAGGAAAGCAGTACTTC.

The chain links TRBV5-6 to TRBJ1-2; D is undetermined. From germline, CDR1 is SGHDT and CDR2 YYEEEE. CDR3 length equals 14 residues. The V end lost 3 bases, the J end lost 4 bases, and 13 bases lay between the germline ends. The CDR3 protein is CASSSRTPVYGYTF. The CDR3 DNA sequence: TGTGCCAGCAGCTCTAGGACTCCCGTCTATGGCTACACCTTC.

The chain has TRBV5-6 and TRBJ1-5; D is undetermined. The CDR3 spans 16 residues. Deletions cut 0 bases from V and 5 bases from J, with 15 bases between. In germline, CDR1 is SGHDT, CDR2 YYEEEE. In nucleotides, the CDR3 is TGTGCCAGCAGCTTGGGCTTGGGGTATGGAGATCAGCCCCAGCATTTT. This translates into CASSLGLGYGDQPQHF.

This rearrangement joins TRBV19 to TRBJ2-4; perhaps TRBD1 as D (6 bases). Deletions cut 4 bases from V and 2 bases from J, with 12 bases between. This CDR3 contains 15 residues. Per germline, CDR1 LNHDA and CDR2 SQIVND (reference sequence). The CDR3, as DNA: TGTGCCAGTAGTACTGGGGACATCCCCAAAAACATTCAGTACTTC. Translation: CASSTGDIPKNIQYF.

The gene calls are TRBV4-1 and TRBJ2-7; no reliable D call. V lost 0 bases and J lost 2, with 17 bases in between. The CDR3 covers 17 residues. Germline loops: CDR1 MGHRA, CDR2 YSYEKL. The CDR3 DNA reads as TGCGCCAGCAGCCAAGACCTGATAAGGACCTCGCCCTACGAGCAGTACTTC. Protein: CASSQDLIRTSPYEQYF.

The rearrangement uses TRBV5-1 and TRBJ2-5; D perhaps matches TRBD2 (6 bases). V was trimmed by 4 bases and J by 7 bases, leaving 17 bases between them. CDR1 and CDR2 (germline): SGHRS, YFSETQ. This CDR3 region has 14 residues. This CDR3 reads CASSPFGGFGTQYF. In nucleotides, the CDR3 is TGCGCCAGCAGCCCCTTTGGGGGGTTCGGGACCCAGTACTTC.

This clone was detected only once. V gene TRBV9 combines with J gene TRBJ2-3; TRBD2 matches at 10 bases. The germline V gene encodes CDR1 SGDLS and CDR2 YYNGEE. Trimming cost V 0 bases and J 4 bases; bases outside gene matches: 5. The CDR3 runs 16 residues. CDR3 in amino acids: CASSVGSGRTADTQYF. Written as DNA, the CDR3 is TGTGCCAGCAGCGTAGGTAGCGGGAGGACGGCAGATACGCAGTATTTT.

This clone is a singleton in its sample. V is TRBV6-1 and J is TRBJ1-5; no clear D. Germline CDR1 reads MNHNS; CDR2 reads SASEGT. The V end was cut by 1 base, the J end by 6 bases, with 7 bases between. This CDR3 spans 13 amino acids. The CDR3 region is CASSEGPSQPQHF. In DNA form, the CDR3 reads TGTGCCAGCAGTGAAGGACCCAGTCAGCCCCAGCATTTT.

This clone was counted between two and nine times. CDR3 sequence reads: CATSDPNQNEQFF. For the CDR3, the DNA is TGTGCCACCAGTGACCCGAATCAAAATGAGCAGTTCTTC. This chain connects TRBV24-1 to TRBJ2-1; D gene ambiguous. Germline V gene lookup returns CDR1 KGHDR and CDR2 SFDVKD. The V end was cut by 4 bases, the J end by 7 bases, with 10 bases between. The CDR3 extends over 13 amino acids.

CDR3 sequence (DNA): TGTGCCAGCAGCTTAGCCGCACTAGCGGGAGGGTTAAACATTCAGTACTTC. Residues: CASSLAALAGGLNIQYF. The chain employs TRBV11-2 and TRBJ2-4; TRBD2 matches 13 bases. The V segment lost 1 base and the J segment 6 bases; nucleotides outside the gene matches: 6. The CDR3 has 17 residues. Looked up from germline, CDR1 is SGHAT and CDR2 is FQNNGV.

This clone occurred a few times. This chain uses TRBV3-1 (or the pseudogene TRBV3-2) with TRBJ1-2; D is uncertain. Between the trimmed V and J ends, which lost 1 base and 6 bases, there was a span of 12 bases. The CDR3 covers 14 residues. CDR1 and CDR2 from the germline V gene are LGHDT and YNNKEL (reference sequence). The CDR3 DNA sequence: TGTGCCAGCAGCCAAGTCCTGGACGGGCATGGCTACACCTTC. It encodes CASSQVLDGHGYTF.

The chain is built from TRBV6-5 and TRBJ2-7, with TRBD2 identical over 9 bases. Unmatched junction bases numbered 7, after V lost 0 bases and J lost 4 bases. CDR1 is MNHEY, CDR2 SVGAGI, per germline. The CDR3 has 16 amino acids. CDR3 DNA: TGTGCCAGCAGTTACTCGAAACTAGCGGGCCCTTACGAGCAGTACTTC. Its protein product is CASSYSKLAGPYEQYF.

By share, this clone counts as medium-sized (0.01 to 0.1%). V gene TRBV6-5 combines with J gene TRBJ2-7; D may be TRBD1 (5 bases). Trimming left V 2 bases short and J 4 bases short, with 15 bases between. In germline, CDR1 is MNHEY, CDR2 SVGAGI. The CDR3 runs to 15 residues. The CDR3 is CASSYDRTRRYEQYF. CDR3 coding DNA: TGTGCCAGCAGTTACGATAGGACACGCAGGTACGAGCAGTACTTC.

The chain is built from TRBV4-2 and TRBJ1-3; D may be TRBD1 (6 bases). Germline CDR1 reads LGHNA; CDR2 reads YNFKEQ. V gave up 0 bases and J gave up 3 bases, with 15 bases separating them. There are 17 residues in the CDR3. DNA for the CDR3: TGTGCCAGCAGCCAAGATCTTGATACAGGGTTTGGAAACACCATATATTTT. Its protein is CASSQDLDTGFGNTIYF.

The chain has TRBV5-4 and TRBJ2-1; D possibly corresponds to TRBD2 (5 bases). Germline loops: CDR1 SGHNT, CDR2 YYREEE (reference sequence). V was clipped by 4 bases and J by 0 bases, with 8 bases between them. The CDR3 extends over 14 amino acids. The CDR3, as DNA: TGTGCCAGCAGCCGTGGGAGCTCCTACAATGAGCAGTTCTTC. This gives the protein CASSRGSSYNEQFF.